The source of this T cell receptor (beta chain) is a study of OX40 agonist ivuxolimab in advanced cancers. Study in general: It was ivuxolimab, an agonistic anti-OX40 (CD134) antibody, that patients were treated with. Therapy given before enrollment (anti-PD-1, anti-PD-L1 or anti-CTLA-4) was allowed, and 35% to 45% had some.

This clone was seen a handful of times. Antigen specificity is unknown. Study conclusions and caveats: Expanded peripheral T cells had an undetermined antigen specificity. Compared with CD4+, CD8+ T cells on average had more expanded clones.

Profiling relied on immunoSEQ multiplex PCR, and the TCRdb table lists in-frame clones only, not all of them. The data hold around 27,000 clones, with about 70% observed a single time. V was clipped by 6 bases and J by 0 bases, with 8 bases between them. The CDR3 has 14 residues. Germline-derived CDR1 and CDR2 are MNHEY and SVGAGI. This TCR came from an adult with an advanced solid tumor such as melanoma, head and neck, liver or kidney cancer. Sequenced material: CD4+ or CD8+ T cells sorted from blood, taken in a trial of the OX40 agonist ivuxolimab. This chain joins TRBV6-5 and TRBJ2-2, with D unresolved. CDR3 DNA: TGTGCCAGCAGCCTGACAACGAACACCGGGGAGCTGTTTTTT. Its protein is CASSLTTNTGELFF.